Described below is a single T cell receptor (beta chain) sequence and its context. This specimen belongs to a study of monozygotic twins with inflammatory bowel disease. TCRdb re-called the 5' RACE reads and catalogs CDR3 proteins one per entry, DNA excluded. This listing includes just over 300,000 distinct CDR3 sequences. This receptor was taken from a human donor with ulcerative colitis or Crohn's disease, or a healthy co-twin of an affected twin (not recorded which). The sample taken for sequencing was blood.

The CDR3 protein is CASSPWGSSSYNEQFF. This chain uses TRBV12-3 or TRBV12-4 with TRBJ2-1. The CDR3 runs 16 residues.